These 21 T cell receptor beta chains share one sample of origin, sequenced in a study of blood T cell repertoires in COVID-19. Some clones are missing from TCRdb's copy, which holds only in-frame ones; the method was immunoSEQ multiplex PCR. The sample consists of 150,000 to 200,000 clones, roughly 80% of them appearing once. What was sequenced was peripheral blood. These receptors were collected from a man in his 60s with active or convalescent COVID-19.

DNA of the CDR3: TGTGCCAGCTCTTCCTATGCAGGGGCTGCCACTGAAGCTTTCTTT. It yields the protein CASSSYAGAATEAFF. This sequence joins TRBV18 and TRBJ1-1; weak D call: TRBD1 (6 bases). Trimming shortened V by 6 bases and J by 4 bases, and 18 bases separated the two germline ends. Per germline, CDR1 KGHSH and CDR2 LQKENI. This CDR3 has 15 residues.

CDR3 residues: CASSQGPRLASSYNEQFF. CDR3 sequence (DNA): TGTGCCAGCAGCCAAGGGCCCCGACTAGCGAGCTCCTACAATGAGCAGTTCTTC. This rearrangement joins TRBV4-2 to TRBJ2-1; the match to TRBD2 covers 8 bases. V trimming: 1 base; J trimming: 0 bases; junction bases outside the gene matches: 8. The CDR3 totals 18 residues. CDR1 is LGHNA, CDR2 YNFKEQ, per germline.

A word on this clone: The sample holds other DNA sequences that translate to the same CDR3. This chain uses TRBV6-2 or TRBV6-3 with TRBJ2-6; no clear D gene. V lost 4 bases and J lost 0, with 10 bases in between. The germline V gene encodes CDR1 MNHEY and CDR2 SVGEGT. The CDR3 has 16 amino acids. CDR3 residues: CASSSPRDSGANVLTF. The CDR3 DNA is TGTGCCAGCAGTTCTCCGCGCGACTCTGGGGCCAACGTCCTGACTTTC.

This clone was picked up a small number of times. The V and J genes are TRBV28 and TRBJ2-7, with 9 bases fitting TRBD1. Germline-derived CDR1 and CDR2 are MDHEN and SYDVKM. The CDR3 loop spans 17 amino acids. V gave up 3 bases and J gave up 1 base; unmatched junction bases: 10. CDR3 protein: CASSFGFEGQGSYEQYF. The CDR3 bases are TGTGCCAGCAGTTTTGGTTTTGAGGGACAGGGTTCCTACGAGCAGTACTTC.

The rearrangement links TRBV3-1 (or the pseudogene TRBV3-2) to TRBJ2-2; the D gene is possibly TRBD1 (5 bases). V was trimmed by 3 bases and J by 6 bases, leaving 17 bases between them. CDR1 and CDR2 (germline): LGHDT, YNNKEL (reference sequence). The CDR3 extends over 16 amino acids. CDR3 in DNA: TGTGCCAGCAGCCATGGGGCCTATCGTTCCGCCGGGGAGCTGTTTTTT. Translating it yields CASSHGAYRSAGELFF.

V gene TRBV5-1 combines with J gene TRBJ2-2; 8 nucleotides align to TRBD1. This CDR3 is built from 15 residues. Germline lookup yields CDR1 SGHRS and CDR2 YFSETQ. The trim removed 1 base at V and 5 bases at J, leaving 4 bases unmatched. The CDR3: CASSLQGAGTGELFF. CDR3 DNA: TGCGCCAGCAGCTTGCAGGGGGCAGGTACCGGGGAGCTGTTTTTT.

The CDR3 region is CASSLFGQGATEAFF. Written as DNA, the CDR3 is TGCGCCAGCAGCTTGTTCGGACAGGGGGCAACTGAAGCTTTCTTT. The chain carries TRBV5-1 and TRBJ1-1, with 11 bases matching TRBD1. The CDR3 is 15 residues long. From germline, CDR1 is SGHRS and CDR2 YFSETQ. J lost 5 bases, V lost 1 base, and 4 bases had no gene match.

V gene TRBV12-3 or TRBV12-4 combines with J gene TRBJ1-5, with D uncertain. Trimming cost V 2 bases and J 9 bases, with 5 bases left between them. This CDR3 contains 11 residues. CDR3 nucleotides: TGTGCCAGCAGTTTAAGAGGGCCCCAGCATTTT. Translation gives CASSLRGPQHF.

V is TRBV7-3 and J is TRBJ2-3; D possibly corresponds to TRBD2 (5 bases). The CDR3 spans 12 residues. The ends were cut back, 6 bases at V and 5 bases at J, with 9 bases in the middle. Germline CDR1 SGHTA, CDR2 FQGTGA. In nucleotides, the CDR3 is TGTGCCAGCAGTCATGGGAGAGATACGCAGTATTTT. Its protein is CASSHGRDTQYF.

The chain employs TRBV14 and TRBJ1-6; D ambiguous. Per germline, CDR1 SGHDN and CDR2 FVKESK. The V end was cut by 4 bases, the J end by 7 bases, with 14 bases between. CDR3 size: 15 residues. CDR3 DNA: TGTGCCAGCAGCCGACCGGACGGAGGAAATTCACCCCTCCACTTT. Its protein product is CASSRPDGGNSPLHF.

As concerns this clone: Other DNA sequences in the sample encode the same CDR3. The chain links TRBV5-1 to TRBJ1-4, with 8 bases aligning to TRBD1. The CDR3 runs to 14 residues. Trimming removed 3 bases from V and 8 bases from J; junction bases left unmatched: 6. In germline, CDR1 is SGHRS, CDR2 YFSETQ. The CDR3 bases are TGCGCCAGCAGCTCCGGACAGGGTAGGGAAAAACTGTTTTTT. Its translation: CASSSGQGREKLFF.

The rearrangement links TRBV4-2 to TRBJ2-7, with TRBD2 as a possible D gene (5 bases). Deletions cut 1 base from V and 0 bases from J, with 10 bases between. Germline assignment: CDR1 LGHNA and CDR2 YNFKEQ. The CDR3 is 15 residues long. The DNA for the CDR3 is TGTGCCAGCAGCCAAGTAACCGGGAACTCCTACGAGCAGTACTTC. Residues: CASSQVTGNSYEQYF.

This clone was found a few times. This sequence joins TRBV6-5 and TRBJ1-5, with 10 bases lining up with TRBD1. J gave up 7 bases and V 8 bases, and 5 bases lay outside the gene matches. The CDR3 has 13 amino acids. CDR1 and CDR2 (germline): MNHEY, SVGAGI. CDR3 in amino acids: CASSSDRGQPQHF. In nucleotides, the CDR3 is TGTGCCAGCTCCTCGGACAGGGGGCAGCCCCAGCATTTT.

This clone was seen a few times. The DNA of the CDR3 is TGTGCCATCAGTGAGGGGGAGACAGGGCGGCCCTCGGACTATGGCTACACCTTC. This encodes CAISEGETGRPSDYGYTF. The gene calls are TRBV10-3 and TRBJ1-2; TRBD1 matches at 7 bases. The V and J ends lost 2 bases and 3 bases, in that order; junction bases with no gene match: 15. Looked up from germline, CDR1 is ENHRY and CDR2 is SYGVKD. This CDR3 has 18 residues.

The rearrangement uses TRBV7-3 and TRBJ1-6; D not resolved. V lost 6 bases and J lost 3, with 6 bases in between. Per germline, CDR1 SGHTA and CDR2 FQGTGA. CDR3 length equals 13 residues. The CDR3 reads CASSPGYNSPLHF. In DNA form, the CDR3 reads TGTGCCAGCAGTCCGGGCTATAATTCACCCCTCCACTTT.

The genes are TRBV5-4 and TRBJ1-1; perhaps TRBD1 as D (5 bases). This CDR3 region has 14 residues. The V end lost 4 bases, the J end lost 1 base, and 11 bases lay between the germline ends. The germline V gene has CDR1 SGHNT and CDR2 YYREEE (reference sequence). Written as DNA, the CDR3 is TGTGCCAGCAGCGTGACAGCAAAGAACACTGAAGCTTTCTTT. Its translation: CASSVTAKNTEAFF. The full variable domain, in which reference TRBV5-4 and TRBJ1-1 provide the parts outside the CDR3, is ETGVTQSPTHLIKTRGQQVTLRCSSQSGHNTVSWYQQALGQGPQFIFQYYREEENGRGNFPPRFSGLQFPNYSSELNVNALELDDSALYLCASSVTAKNTEAFFGQGTRLTVV.

This sequence joins TRBV6-5 and TRBJ1-4; D possibly corresponds to TRBD1 (6 bases). Trimming took off 6 bases at V and 8 bases at J, with 19 bases between the two ends. The CDR3 totals 15 residues. Per germline, CDR1 MNHEY and CDR2 SVGAGI. The CDR3 DNA is TGTGCCAGCAGCTCCTTAACGGGGGGCTGGGAAAAACTGTTTTTT. This translates into CASSSLTGGWEKLFF.

This chain uses TRBV28 with TRBJ1-2; no reliable D call. The CDR3 length is 12 residues. V gave up 1 base and J gave up 11 bases, with 11 bases separating them. Germline lookup yields CDR1 MDHEN and CDR2 SYDVKM. The CDR3 DNA follows: TGTGCCAGCAGTTTATCTCGTATCGGGTACACCTTC. Its translation: CASSLSRIGYTF.

The chain couples TRBV5-1 to TRBJ2-7; 11 nucleotides match TRBD2. Germline CDR1 SGHRS, CDR2 YFSETQ. The CDR3 loop spans 13 amino acids. The ends lost 0 bases at V and 13 bases at J; junction bases unmatched: 6. The chain's CDR3 is CASSLEWGTSGYF. In nucleotides, the CDR3 is TGCGCCAGCAGCTTGGAGTGGGGGACTAGCGGCTACTTC. Variable domain in full (rest from reference TRBV5-1 and TRBJ2-7): KAGVTQTPRYLIKTRGQQVTLSCSPISGHRSVSWYQQTPGQGLQFLFEYFSETQRNKGNFPGRFSGRQFSNSRSEMNVSTLELGDSALYLCASSLEWGTSGYFGPGTRLTVT.

The chain combines TRBV19 with TRBJ2-6, with no clear D. Germline V gene lookup returns CDR1 LNHDA and CDR2 SQIVND (reference sequence). The CDR3 loop spans 18 amino acids. Deletions cut 5 bases from V and 0 bases from J, with 17 bases between. CDR3 sequence reads: CASSGWAGSISGANVLTF. The CDR3, as DNA: TGTGCCAGTAGTGGCTGGGCTGGGTCGATCTCTGGGGCCAACGTCCTGACTTTC.

The chain uses TRBV7-2 and TRBJ1-3, with 10 positions matching TRBD1. CDR1 SGHTA and CDR2 FQGNSA come from the germline V gene. The V segment lost 4 bases and the J segment 7 bases; nucleotides outside the gene matches: 4. This CDR3 spans 14 amino acids. CDR3 nucleotide sequence: TGTGCCAGCAGCTCCGGGACAGGGGAGAACACCATATATTTT. It is translated as CASSSGTGENTIYF.